Listed below are T cell receptor beta chains from one sample, sequenced in a study of regulatory T cells in long-lasting Graves disease. TCRdb reanalysed the multiplex PCR reads using MiXCR and keeps one entry per CDR3 protein. The table has about 440,000 distinct CDR3 sequences, roughly 17% seen once. This sample also belongs to another study, concerning T cells in Graves' hyperthyroidism and ophthalmopathy.

Here the sequenced sample was peripheral blood mononuclear cells (PBMCs), taken at new diagnosis, from a patient treated with antithyroid drugs. The receptors were gathered from a woman aged 25 to 39 with Graves disease. The CDR3 runs from the conserved cysteine through the conserved F or W. D genes are given only for firm matches. Expanded clones get a size class; other rows say once, few or many, or leave the size out.

len: 15; v_gene: TRBV28; j_gene: TRBJ1-2; abundance: NA; d_gene: NA; CDR3nt: TGTGCCAGCAGCGATACGGGGCCAGGGCCCTATGGCTACACCTTC; CDR3aa: CASSDTGPGPYGYTF
len: 16; v_gene: TRBV6-9; j_gene: TRBJ1-1; abundance: many; d_gene: NA; CDR3nt: TGTGCCAGCAGTTACCCCCTCGGGGGACGGGACACTGAAGCTTTCTTT; CDR3aa: CASSYPLGGRDTEAFF
len: 13; v_gene: TRBV28; j_gene: TRBJ2-3; abundance: many; d_gene: TRBD2; CDR3nt: TGTGCCAGCGGAACGGGAGGCCCAGATACGCAGTATTTT; CDR3aa: CASGTGGPDTQYF
len: 12; v_gene: TRBV14; j_gene: TRBJ2-3; abundance: NA; d_gene: NA; CDR3nt: TGTGCCAGCAGCCCGGGACTGAATACGCAGTATTTT; CDR3aa: CASSPGLNTQYF
len: 14; v_gene: TRBV7-6; j_gene: TRBJ1-1; abundance: NA; d_gene: TRBD1; CDR3nt: TGTGCCAGCAGCTCACAGGGGTTGTCCACTGAAGCTTTCTTT; CDR3aa: CASSSQGLSTEAFF
len: 17; v_gene: TRBV5-1; j_gene: TRBJ2-2; abundance: NA; d_gene: NA; CDR3nt: TGCGCCAGCAGCCCGCGACGAGGGGGTACGAACACCGGGGAGCTGTTTTTT; CDR3aa: CASSPRRGGTNTGELFF
len: 17; v_gene: TRBV19; j_gene: TRBJ2-1; abundance: NA; d_gene: TRBD2; CDR3nt: TGTGCCAGTACCCCCGGGACTAGCGGGAGTAGGTTGAATGAGCAGTTCTTC; CDR3aa: CASTPGTSGSRLNEQFF
len: 13; v_gene: TRBV12-3/TRBV12-4; j_gene: TRBJ2-3; abundance: many; d_gene: TRBD2; CDR3nt: TGTGCCAGCAGGCTAGCGGGAGCTGATACGCAGTATTTT; CDR3aa: CASRLAGADTQYF
len: 14; v_gene: TRBV5-1; j_gene: TRBJ2-1; abundance: many; d_gene: NA; CDR3nt: TGCGCCAGCAGCTTGGCCAGTTTCTACAATGAGCAGTTCTTC; CDR3aa: CASSLASFYNEQFF
len: 15; v_gene: TRBV18; j_gene: TRBJ2-4; abundance: many; d_gene: NA; CDR3nt: TGTGCCAGCTCACCACCGCCGGATGGAAAAAACATTCAGTACTTC; CDR3aa: CASSPPPDGKNIQYF
len: 12; v_gene: TRBV25-1; j_gene: TRBJ2-2; abundance: NA; d_gene: NA; CDR3nt: TGTGCCAGCGGAGACTACGCCGGGGAGCTGTTTTTT; CDR3aa: CASGDYAGELFF
len: 16; v_gene: TRBV12-3/TRBV12-4; j_gene: TRBJ2-3; abundance: NA; d_gene: TRBD2; CDR3nt: TGTGCCAGCAGGACTAGCGGGAGCGCTAACACAGATACGCAGTATTTT; CDR3aa: CASRTSGSANTDTQYF
len: 15; v_gene: TRBV20-1; j_gene: TRBJ2-3; abundance: many; d_gene: TRBD2; CDR3nt: TGCAGTGCTAGACGCAAGGGACTAGCGGGAGATACGCAGTATTTT; CDR3aa: CSARRKGLAGDTQYF
len: 15; v_gene: TRBV5-5; j_gene: TRBJ2-2; abundance: few; d_gene: NA; CDR3nt: TGTGCCAGCAGTCGGACCATAACAAACACCGGGGAGCTGTTTTTT; CDR3aa: CASSRTITNTGELFF
len: 16; v_gene: TRBV7-2; j_gene: TRBJ2-2; abundance: many; d_gene: TRBD2; CDR3nt: TGTGCCAGCAGCCCATCGGGACTAGTGAACACCGGGGAGCTGTTTTTT; CDR3aa: CASSPSGLVNTGELFF
len: 18; v_gene: TRBV6-4; j_gene: TRBJ2-5; abundance: NA; d_gene: TRBD1; CDR3nt: TGTGCCAGCAGTTACCCGCCCGGGACAGGGGTTAGGGAAGAGACCCAGTACTTC; CDR3aa: CASSYPPGTGVREETQYF
len: 10; v_gene: TRBV30; j_gene: TRBJ2-7; abundance: many; d_gene: NA; CDR3nt: TGTGCCTGGGGGTCCTACGAGCAGTACTTC; CDR3aa: CAWGSYEQYF
len: 14; v_gene: TRBV4-1; j_gene: TRBJ2-1; abundance: few; d_gene: NA; CDR3nt: TGCGCCAGCAGCTTCCTGACTAGTCGAAATGAGCAGTTCTTC; CDR3aa: CASSFLTSRNEQFF
len: 14; v_gene: TRBV9; j_gene: TRBJ2-7; abundance: few; d_gene: NA; CDR3nt: TGTGCCAGCAGCCCACGGACTAAATCCTACGAGCAGTACTTC; CDR3aa: CASSPRTKSYEQYF
len: 18; v_gene: TRBV5-1; j_gene: TRBJ2-7; abundance: many; d_gene: TRBD2; CDR3nt: TGCGCCAGCAGCCATACCTGGACTAGACAATTGACGCCCTACGAGCAGTACTTC; CDR3aa: CASSHTWTRQLTPYEQYF
len: 15; v_gene: TRBV12-3/TRBV12-4; j_gene: TRBJ2-7; abundance: many; d_gene: TRBD1; CDR3nt: TGTGCCAGCAGCTCCCACAGGGGTTCCCTCTACGAGCAGTACTTC; CDR3aa: CASSSHRGSLYEQYF
len: 15; v_gene: TRBV30; j_gene: TRBJ2-1; abundance: many; d_gene: NA; CDR3nt: TGTGCCTGGAGTGATTTCGGGACCAACGGTGATGAGCAGTTCTTC; CDR3aa: CAWSDFGTNGDEQFF
len: 13; v_gene: TRBV4-1; j_gene: TRBJ1-5; abundance: many; d_gene: NA; CDR3nt: TGCGCCAGCAGCTACGAGGGGGATCAGCCCCAGCATTTT; CDR3aa: CASSYEGDQPQHF
len: 12; v_gene: TRBV7-2; j_gene: TRBJ2-7; abundance: few; d_gene: NA; CDR3nt: TGTGCCAGCAGCCAGGCCCAGTACGAGCAGTACTTC; CDR3aa: CASSQAQYEQYF
len: 15; v_gene: TRBV29-1; j_gene: TRBJ1-5; abundance: NA; d_gene: NA; CDR3nt: TGCAGCGCCCTGTCTGCCCAGGGAAACAATCAGCCCCAGCATTTT; CDR3aa: CSALSAQGNNQPQHF